This TCR beta chain was retrieved from a study of response to subunit inactivated influenza vaccine. The study's findings and limits: After each seasonal influenza vaccination, few new T cells are recruited, the authors suggested.

The germline V gene has CDR1 SGHDT and CDR2 YYEEEE. The CDR3 extends over 13 amino acids. V lost 7 bases to trimming and J lost 4 bases, with 15 bases between them. TCRdb re-derived calls from the RT-PCR reads in MiXCR, one entry per CDR3 protein. The sample includes 650,000 to 800,000 distinct CDR3 sequences, about 15% of them seen just once. Comments on this clonotype: Its antigen is not known.

The rearrangement joins TRBV5-6 to TRBJ2-7; unclear D gene. This TCR derives from a man aged 45-65 years who received an inactivated influenza vaccine. Sequenced material: PBMCs from blood, taken less than 15 days before vaccination. CDR3 sequence (DNA): TGTGCCAGCGGATACGGACGGTCTTACGAGCAGTACTTC. Amino acid sequence: CASGYGRSYEQYF.